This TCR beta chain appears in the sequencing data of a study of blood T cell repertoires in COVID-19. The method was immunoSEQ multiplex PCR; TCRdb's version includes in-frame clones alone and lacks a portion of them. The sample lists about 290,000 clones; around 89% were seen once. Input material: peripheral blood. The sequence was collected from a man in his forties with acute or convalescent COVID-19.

CDR3 DNA sequence: TGTGCCAGCGAGTATCAGACAGGGGGAAACACCATATATTTT. Its translation: CASEYQTGGNTIYF. V gene TRBV2 combines with J gene TRBJ1-3; 7 bases are a match to TRBD1. The CDR3 is made up of 14 amino acids. The ends lost 8 bases at V and 4 bases at J; junction bases unmatched: 8. Germline CDR1 reads SNHLY; CDR2 reads FYNNEI.